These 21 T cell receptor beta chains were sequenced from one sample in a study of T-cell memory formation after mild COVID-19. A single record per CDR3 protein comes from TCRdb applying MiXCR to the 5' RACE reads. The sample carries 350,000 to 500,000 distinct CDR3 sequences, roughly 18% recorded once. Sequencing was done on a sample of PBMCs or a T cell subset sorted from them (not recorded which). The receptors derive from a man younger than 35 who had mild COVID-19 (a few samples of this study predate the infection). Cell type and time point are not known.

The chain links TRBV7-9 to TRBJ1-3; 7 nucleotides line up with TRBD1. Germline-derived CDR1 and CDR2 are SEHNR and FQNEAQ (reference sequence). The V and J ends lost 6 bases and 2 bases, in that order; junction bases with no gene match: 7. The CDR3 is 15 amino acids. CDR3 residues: CASRWQGVPGNTIYF. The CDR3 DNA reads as TGTGCCAGCAGGTGGCAGGGGGTCCCTGGAAACACCATATATTTT.

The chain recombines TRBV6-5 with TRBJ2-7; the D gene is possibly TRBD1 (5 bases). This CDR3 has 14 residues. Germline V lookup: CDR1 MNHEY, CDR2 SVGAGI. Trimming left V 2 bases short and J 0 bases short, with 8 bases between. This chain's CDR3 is CASSYGASSYEQYF. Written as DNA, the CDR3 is TGTGCCAGCAGTTACGGGGCCTCCTCCTACGAGCAGTACTTC.

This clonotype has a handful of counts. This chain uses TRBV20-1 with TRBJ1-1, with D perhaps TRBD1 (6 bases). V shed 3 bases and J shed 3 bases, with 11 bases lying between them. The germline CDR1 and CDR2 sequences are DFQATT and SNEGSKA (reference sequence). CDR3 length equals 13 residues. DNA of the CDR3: TGCAGTGCTAGCACAGGGCGGGACACTGAAGCTTTCTTT. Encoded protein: CSASTGRDTEAFF.

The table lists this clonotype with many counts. The CDR3 DNA follows: TGTGCCAGCAGCCCCCGAGTCCAGCGGGGGACAGATACGCAGTATTTT. It specifies CASSPRVQRGTDTQYF. The rearrangement joins TRBV7-2 to TRBJ2-3; 8 nucleotides match TRBD2. V trimming: 5 bases; J trimming: 3 bases; junction bases outside the gene matches: 10. The germline gives CDR1 SGHTA, CDR2 FQGNSA. The CDR3 extends over 16 amino acids.

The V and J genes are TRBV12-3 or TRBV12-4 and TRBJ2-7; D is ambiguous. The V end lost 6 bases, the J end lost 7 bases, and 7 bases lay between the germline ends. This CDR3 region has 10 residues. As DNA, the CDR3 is TGTGCCAGCAGGGGTTATGAGCAGTACTTC. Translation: CASRGYEQYF.

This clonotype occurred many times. The CDR3 DNA is TGTGCCAGCAGCCTGGACTCAACCCCAGATACGCAGTATTTT. Its protein product is CASSLDSTPDTQYF. V and J are TRBV7-9 and TRBJ2-3; D is possibly TRBD2 (5 bases). Looked up from germline, CDR1 is SEHNR and CDR2 is FQNEAQ (reference sequence). The V end was cut by 5 bases, the J end by 4 bases, with 13 bases between. This CDR3 contains 14 residues.

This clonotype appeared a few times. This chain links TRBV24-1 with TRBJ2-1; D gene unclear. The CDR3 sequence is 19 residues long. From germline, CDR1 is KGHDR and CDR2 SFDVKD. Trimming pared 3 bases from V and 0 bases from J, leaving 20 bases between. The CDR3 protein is CATSDTLRQPSTSYNEQFF. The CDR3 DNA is TGTGCCACCAGTGATACACTCCGGCAGCCCTCCACCTCCTACAATGAGCAGTTCTTC.

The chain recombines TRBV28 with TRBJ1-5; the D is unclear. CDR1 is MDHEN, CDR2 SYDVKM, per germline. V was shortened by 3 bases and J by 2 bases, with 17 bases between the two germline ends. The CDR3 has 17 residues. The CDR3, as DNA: TGTGCCAGCAGTTTGATTCATTATGGGGTACGCAATCAGCCCCAGCATTTT. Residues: CASSLIHYGVRNQPQHF.

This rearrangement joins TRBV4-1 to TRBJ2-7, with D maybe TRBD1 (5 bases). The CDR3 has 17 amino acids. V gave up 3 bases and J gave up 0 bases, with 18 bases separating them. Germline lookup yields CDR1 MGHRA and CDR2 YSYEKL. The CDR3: CASSHLQTDSRSYEQYV. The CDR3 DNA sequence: TGCGCCAGCAGCCACCTCCAGACCGACAGCCGCTCCTACGAGCAGTACGTC.

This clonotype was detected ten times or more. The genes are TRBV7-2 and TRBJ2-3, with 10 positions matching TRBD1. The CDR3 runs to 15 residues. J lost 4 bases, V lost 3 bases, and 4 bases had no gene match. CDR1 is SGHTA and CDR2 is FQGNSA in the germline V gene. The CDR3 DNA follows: TGTGCCAGCAGCTTCCCGGGACAGGGGCCAGATACGCAGTATTTT. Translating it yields CASSFPGQGPDTQYF.

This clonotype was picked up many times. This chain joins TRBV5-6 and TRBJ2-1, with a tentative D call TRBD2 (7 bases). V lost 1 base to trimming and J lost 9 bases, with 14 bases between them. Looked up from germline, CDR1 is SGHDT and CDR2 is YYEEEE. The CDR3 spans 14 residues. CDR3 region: CASSLWGGPVEQFF. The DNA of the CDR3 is TGTGCCAGCAGCTTGTGGGGGGGGCCGGTTGAGCAGTTCTTC.

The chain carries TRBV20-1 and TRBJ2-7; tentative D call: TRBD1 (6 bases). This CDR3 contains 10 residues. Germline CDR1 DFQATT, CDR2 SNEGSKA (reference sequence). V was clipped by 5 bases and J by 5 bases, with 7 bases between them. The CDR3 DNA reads TGCAGTGCTTACAGGGACGAGCAGTACTTC. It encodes CSAYRDEQYF.

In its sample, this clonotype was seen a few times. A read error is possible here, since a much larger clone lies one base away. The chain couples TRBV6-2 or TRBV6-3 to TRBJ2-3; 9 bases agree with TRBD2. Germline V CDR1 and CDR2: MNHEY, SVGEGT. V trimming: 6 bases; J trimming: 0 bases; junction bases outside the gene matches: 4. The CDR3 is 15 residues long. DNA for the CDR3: TGTGCCAGCAGCCCCGGGACTAGCAGCACAGATACGCAGTATTTT. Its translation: CASSPGTSSTDTQYF.

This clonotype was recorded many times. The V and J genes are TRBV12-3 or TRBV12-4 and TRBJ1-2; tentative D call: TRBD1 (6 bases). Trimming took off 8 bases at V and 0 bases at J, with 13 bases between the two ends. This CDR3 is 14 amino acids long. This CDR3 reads CASGNREANYGYTF. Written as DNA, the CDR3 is TGTGCCAGCGGTAACAGGGAAGCTAACTATGGCTACACCTTC.

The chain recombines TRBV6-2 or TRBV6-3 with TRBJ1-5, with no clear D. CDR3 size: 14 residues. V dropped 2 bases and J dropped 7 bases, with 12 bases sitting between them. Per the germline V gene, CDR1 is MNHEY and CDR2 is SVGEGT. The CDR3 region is CASSYGARNQPQHF. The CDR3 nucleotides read TGTGCCAGCAGTTACGGCGCCCGAAACCAGCCCCAGCATTTT.

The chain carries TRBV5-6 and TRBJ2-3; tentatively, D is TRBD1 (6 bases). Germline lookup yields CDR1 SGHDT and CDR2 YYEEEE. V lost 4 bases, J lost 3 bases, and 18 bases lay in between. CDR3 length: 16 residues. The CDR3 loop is CASSDWGYRETDTQYF. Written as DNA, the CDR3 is TGTGCCAGCAGCGACTGGGGTTACAGGGAGACAGATACGCAGTATTTT.

The CDR3 loop reads CASSFDPGPNTEAFF. The CDR3 DNA is TGTGCCAGCAGCTTCGATCCGGGTCCGAACACTGAAGCTTTCTTT. The chain recombines TRBV7-2 with TRBJ1-1; D unclear. Germline CDR1 and CDR2: SGHTA and FQGNSA. There are 15 residues in the CDR3. The V end lost 3 bases, the J end lost 1 base, and 12 bases lay between the germline ends.

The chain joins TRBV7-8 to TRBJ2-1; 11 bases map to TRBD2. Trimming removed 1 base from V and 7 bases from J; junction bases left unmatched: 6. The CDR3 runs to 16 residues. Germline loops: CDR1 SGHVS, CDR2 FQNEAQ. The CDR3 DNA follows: TGTGCCAGCAGCTTAGTTTCTAGCGGGGGGTTGAATGAGCAGTTCTTC. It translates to CASSLVSSGGLNEQFF. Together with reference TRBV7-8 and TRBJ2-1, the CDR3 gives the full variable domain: GAGVSQSPRYKVAKRGQDVALRCDPISGHVSLFWYQQALGQGPEFLTYFQNEAQLDKSGLPSDRFFAERPEGSVSTLKIQRTQQEDSAVYLCASSLVSSGGLNEQFFGPGTRLTVL.

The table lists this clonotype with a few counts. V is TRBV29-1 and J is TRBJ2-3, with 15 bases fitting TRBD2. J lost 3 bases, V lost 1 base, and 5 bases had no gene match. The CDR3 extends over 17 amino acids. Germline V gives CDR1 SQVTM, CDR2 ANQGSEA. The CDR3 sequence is CSVEAWTSGGATDTQYF. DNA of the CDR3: TGCAGCGTTGAAGCTTGGACTAGCGGGGGGGCAACAGATACGCAGTATTTT.

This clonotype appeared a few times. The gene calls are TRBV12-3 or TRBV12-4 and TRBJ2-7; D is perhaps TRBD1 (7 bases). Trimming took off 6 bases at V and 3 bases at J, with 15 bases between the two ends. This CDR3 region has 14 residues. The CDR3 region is CASRVAGTDYEQYF. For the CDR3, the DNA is TGTGCCAGCAGGGTTGCGGGGACAGACTACGAGCAGTACTTC.

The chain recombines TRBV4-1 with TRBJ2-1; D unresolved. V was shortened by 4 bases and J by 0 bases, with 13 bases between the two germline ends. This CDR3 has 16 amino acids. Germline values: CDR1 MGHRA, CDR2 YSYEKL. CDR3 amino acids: CASSPTKGSSYNEQFF. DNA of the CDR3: TGCGCCAGCAGCCCTACAAAGGGAAGCTCCTACAATGAGCAGTTCTTC.